Each of the 6 T cell receptor beta chains below was sequenced from the same sample in a study of beta chain features in type 1 diabetes. Of the isolated RNA, all was reverse transcribed, and so the sequenced material was expressed TCRB transcripts. Sequenced by immunoSEQ multiplex PCR; TCRdb stores in-frame clones only, minus some. The sample contains approximately 730,000 clones, around 15% of which appear only once. General observations from the study: TCRB CDR3s were moderately but significantly shorter in Type 1 diabetes patients in all four CD4+ subsets.

These receptors have no known antigen. The sequenced material came from naive CD4+ T cells from blood. The origin of the receptors is a man younger than 35 with type 1 diabetes.

This clone was seen only a few times. The chain has TRBV6-6 and TRBJ2-5; no definite D call. V was clipped by 2 bases and J by 5 bases, with 6 bases between them. There are 12 residues in the CDR3. The germline gives CDR1 MNHNY, CDR2 SVGAGI (reference sequence). CDR3 bases: TGTGCCAGCAGTTACCCCACGGAGACCCAGTACTTC. Translation gives CASSYPTETQYF.

This chain joins TRBV11-2 and TRBJ2-1; D might be TRBD2 (6 bases). V was shortened by 6 bases and J by 4 bases, with 19 bases between the two germline ends. CDR3 size: 16 residues. Germline CDR1 is SGHAT and CDR2 is FQNNGV. CDR3 region: CASRLNGAGHYNEQFF. The CDR3, as DNA: TGTGCCAGCAGGCTCAATGGGGCGGGGCATTACAATGAGCAGTTCTTC.

The V call is TRBV19, the J call TRBJ2-7; D perhaps matches TRBD1 (5 bases). Deletions cut 6 bases from V and 0 bases from J, with 18 bases between. This CDR3 is 16 amino acids long. CDR1 is LNHDA and CDR2 is SQIVND in the germline V gene (reference sequence). In DNA, the CDR3 is TGTGCCAGTAGGTATGATGTTTCGACAGCCTCCTACGAGCAGTACTTC. Translating it yields CASRYDVSTASYEQYF.

This clone was recorded a few times. The genes are TRBV30 and TRBJ2-3; the match to TRBD2 covers 9 bases. This CDR3 is 13 amino acids long. The V gene end was trimmed by 5 bases and the J gene end by 2 bases; junction bases not matched to a gene: 2. Germline V gene sequence: CDR1 GTSNPN, CDR2 SVGIG (reference sequence). The CDR3: CAWERGVTDTQYF. The CDR3 DNA follows: TGTGCCTGGGAGCGGGGGGTCACAGATACGCAGTATTTT.

This clone was observed a few times. The chain carries TRBV10-3 and TRBJ2-7, with 8 bases that match TRBD1. J lost 6 bases, V lost 6 bases, and 4 bases had no gene match. This CDR3 is 12 amino acids long. Germline V lookup: CDR1 ENHRY, CDR2 SYGVKD. CDR3 coding DNA: TGTGCCATCAGGTGGACAGGGAGCGAGCAGTACTTC. This codes for CAIRWTGSEQYF.

The rearrangement uses TRBV10-3 and TRBJ1-1; no clear D. The CDR3 is made up of 14 amino acids. Germline loops: CDR1 ENHRY, CDR2 SYGVKD. Trimming removed 0 bases at V and 7 bases at J, with 12 bases between. The CDR3 DNA follows: TGTGCCATCAGTGAGTCGGCTGGTCAAGGTGAAGCTTTCTTT. It encodes CAISESAGQGEAFF.